The 8 T cell receptor beta chains presented below share a single source sample, sequenced in a study of cytomegalovirus exposure and HLA in healthy donors. The study ran its PCR with 60 Vbeta and 13 Jbeta primers. Here immunoSEQ multiplex PCR was the method, and the copy in TCRdb shows in-frame clones only, minus some. Of approximately 190,000 clones in the sample, around 75% were seen once. Sequencing was carried out using PBMCs. These receptors all come from a man in his forties in good health and CMV-seropositive.

V and J are TRBV7-8 and TRBJ2-2; 8 positions agree with TRBD2. This CDR3 comprises 16 residues. With V trimmed by 0 bases and J by 2 bases, 2 bases remained unmatched. Germline-derived CDR1 and CDR2 are SGHVS and FQNEAQ. Written as DNA, the CDR3 is TGTGCCAGCAGCTTAGCAGCGGGGGCCAACACCGGGGAGCTGTTTTTT. It encodes CASSLAAGANTGELFF.

This clone has a handful of counts. The gene calls are TRBV6-5 and TRBJ1-1; no definite D call. Germline lookup yields CDR1 MNHEY and CDR2 SVGAGI. The V end lost 6 bases, the J end lost 0 bases, and 8 bases lay between the germline ends. The CDR3 has 13 amino acids. The CDR3 sequence is CASSPSLNTEAFF. As DNA, the CDR3 is TGTGCCAGCAGCCCGTCTCTGAACACTGAAGCTTTCTTT.

The V gene is TRBV14, the J gene TRBJ2-7; 8 bases are a match to TRBD1. Germline trimming cut 1 base from V and 0 bases from J; bases unmatched to any gene: 5. This CDR3 contains 16 residues. Germline CDR1 is SGHDN and CDR2 is FVKESK. CDR3 bases: TGTGCCAGCAGCCAAGCTGGCAGGGGGCGCTCCTACGAGCAGTACTTC. Protein: CASSQAGRGRSYEQYF.

The V call is TRBV19, the J call TRBJ1-1; D might be TRBD1 (5 bases). This CDR3 spans 15 amino acids. The V end was cut by 6 bases, the J end by 0 bases, with 14 bases between. Germline lookup yields CDR1 LNHDA and CDR2 SQIVND (reference sequence). For the CDR3, the DNA is TGTGCCAGTAGACGGCCCGGGGGGATGAACACTGAAGCTTTCTTT. Translation gives CASRRPGGMNTEAFF.

This clone was seen just once. The rearrangement joins TRBV28 to TRBJ1-1; the D gene is possibly TRBD1 (6 bases). The V end lost 5 bases, the J end lost 4 bases, and 17 bases lay between the germline ends. The CDR3 length is 15 residues. In germline, CDR1 is MDHEN, CDR2 SYDVKM. The CDR3 spells CASSPATGPGTEAFF. In DNA form, the CDR3 reads TGTGCCAGCAGTCCCGCGACAGGTCCAGGCACTGAAGCTTTCTTT. The full variable domain, with the rest looked up from reference TRBV28 and TRBJ1-1, is DVKVTQSSRYLVKRTGEKVFLECVQDMDHENMFWYRQDPGLGLRLIYFSYDVKMKEKGDIPEGYSVSREKKERFSLILESASTNQTSMYLCASSPATGPGTEAFFGQGTRLTVV.

The chain employs TRBV7-2 and TRBJ2-7; D may be TRBD2 (7 bases). The V gene's germline CDR1 is SGHTA and CDR2 FQGNSA. Trimming left V 9 bases short and J 2 bases short, with 23 bases between. The CDR3 has 16 amino acids. The CDR3 is CASDLVGGALAYEQYF. CDR3 in DNA: TGTGCCAGTGATCTAGTAGGGGGGGCGTTAGCCTACGAGCAGTACTTC.

This clone was picked up a small number of times. The germline gene is not matched at one end of the junction; a read error may be the cause. J is TRBJ1-5 and V is TRBV7-7; 8 bases map to TRBD1. Germline CDR1 and CDR2: SSHAT and FNYEAQ (reference sequence). The CDR3 is 18 residues long. CDR3 nucleotides: TGTGCTAGCAGTTGGGACAGGCCGGCCCTTTATAGCAATCAGCCCCAGCATTTT. This codes for CASSWDRPALYSNQPQHF.

The chain is built from TRBV4-3 and TRBJ2-7; TRBD2 is a possible D gene (6 bases). CDR1 LGHNA and CDR2 YSLEER come from the germline V gene. The ends were cut back, 1 base at V and 7 bases at J, with 11 bases in the middle. The CDR3 has 13 amino acids. The CDR3 DNA sequence: TGCGCCAGCAGCCAAGGGGAGGCTGGGGAGCAGTACTTC. Residues: CASSQGEAGEQYF.